This is a list of T cell receptor beta chains from one sample in a study of blood T cell repertoires in COVID-19. Here immunoSEQ multiplex PCR was the method, and the copy in TCRdb shows in-frame clones only, minus some. The table has under 85,000 clones, around 80% seen once. Sequencing was performed on peripheral blood. These receptors all come from a human donor in a cohort sampled during active COVID-19. CDR3s include the opening cysteine and the closing phenylalanine or tryptophan. A D gene is named only where the DNA matches it firmly. Some rows mark clone size as missing; the rest say once, few, many or name a class of expanded clone.

j_call: TRBJ2-5
v_call: TRBV2
clone_size: -
d_call: TRBD2
cdr3_nt: TGTGCCAGCAGTCTTCTAGCGGGGGGAGAGACCCAGTACTTC
cdr3_aa: CASSLLAGGETQYF

j_call: TRBJ1-1
v_call: TRBV30
clone_size: -
d_call: TRBD1
cdr3_nt: TGTGCCTGCTTGGACAGGGGGGACACTGAAGCTTTCTTT
cdr3_aa: CACLDRGDTEAFF

j_call: TRBJ2-7
v_call: TRBV7-2
clone_size: -
d_call: -
cdr3_nt: TGTGCCAGCAGCTTAGAGTGGGGCCAGCAGTACTTC
cdr3_aa: CASSLEWGQQYF

j_call: TRBJ2-7
v_call: TRBV6-7
clone_size: -
d_call: -
cdr3_nt: TGTGCCAGCAGTTACTCGATCCGTTCGGGCGAGCAGTACTTC
cdr3_aa: CASSYSIRSGEQYF

j_call: TRBJ2-5
v_call: TRBV4-1
clone_size: -
d_call: -
cdr3_nt: TGCGCCAGCAGCCAGGAGTCCGAGGAGACCCAGTACTTC
cdr3_aa: CASSQESEETQYF

j_call: TRBJ2-7
v_call: TRBV7-6
clone_size: -
d_call: TRBD1
cdr3_nt: TGTGCCAGCAGCTTAGACAGGATCGACAGGGGGCTTTCCTACGAGCAGTACTTC
cdr3_aa: CASSLDRIDRGLSYEQYF

j_call: TRBJ2-7
v_call: TRBV15
clone_size: -
d_call: TRBD1
cdr3_nt: TGTGCCACCAGCGGAACAGGGGGCTCGGACGAGCAGTACTTC
cdr3_aa: CATSGTGGSDEQYF

j_call: TRBJ1-2
v_call: TRBV5-6
clone_size: -
d_call: TRBD1
cdr3_nt: TGTGCCAGCAGCTTGGTGGCAGGGGGCGCTGGTTACTATGGCTACACCTTC
cdr3_aa: CASSLVAGGAGYYGYTF

j_call: TRBJ2-5
v_call: TRBV10-3
clone_size: many
d_call: TRBD2
cdr3_nt: TGTGCCATCAGTATAGCGGGGGGCCAAGAGACCCAGTACTTC
cdr3_aa: CAISIAGGQETQYF

j_call: TRBJ2-2
v_call: TRBV2
clone_size: -
d_call: -
cdr3_nt: TGTGCCAGCAGTGAAACAGGGAGAGGAACCGGGGAGCTGTTTTTT
cdr3_aa: CASSETGRGTGELFF

j_call: TRBJ2-7
v_call: TRBV27
clone_size: once
d_call: -
cdr3_nt: TGTGCCAGCCGGCCGGGACTCAATCTCGAGCAGTACTTC
cdr3_aa: CASRPGLNLEQYF

j_call: TRBJ2-7
v_call: TRBV7-2
clone_size: -
d_call: TRBD2
cdr3_nt: TGTGCCAGCAGCTTAGCGGCGGGGGGCGGGAACGAGCAGTACTTC
cdr3_aa: CASSLAAGGGNEQYF

j_call: TRBJ2-2
v_call: TRBV18
clone_size: -
d_call: TRBD2
cdr3_nt: TGTGCCAGCTCCCCGACTAGCGGGGGACGCGCGAACACCGGGGAGCTGTTTTTT
cdr3_aa: CASSPTSGGRANTGELFF

j_call: TRBJ2-3
v_call: TRBV29-1
clone_size: -
d_call: -
cdr3_nt: TGCAGCGTTGAAGCGGGGGTGGATACGCAGTATTTT
cdr3_aa: CSVEAGVDTQYF

j_call: TRBJ2-5
v_call: TRBV6-4
clone_size: -
d_call: TRBD2
cdr3_nt: TGTGCCAGCAGTGTTGAGCGGGGGGAGACCCAGTACTTC
cdr3_aa: CASSVERGETQYF

j_call: TRBJ2-7
v_call: TRBV3-1/TRBV3-2
clone_size: -
d_call: -
cdr3_nt: TGTGCCAGCAGCCTCGGACAGAGCTCCTACGAGCAGTACTTC
cdr3_aa: CASSLGQSSYEQYF

j_call: TRBJ1-1
v_call: TRBV27
clone_size: -
d_call: -
cdr3_nt: TGTGCCAGTAAACCGGACAGATTTAACACTGAAGCTTTCTTT
cdr3_aa: CASKPDRFNTEAFF

j_call: TRBJ2-1
v_call: TRBV11-2
clone_size: -
d_call: TRBD1
cdr3_nt: TGTGCCAGCAGCTACCCCGGGACAGGGGGCCCCTACAATGAGCAGTTCTTC
cdr3_aa: CASSYPGTGGPYNEQFF

j_call: TRBJ1-2
v_call: TRBV19
clone_size: once
d_call: TRBD1
cdr3_nt: TGTGCCAGTAGTATACAACGGACAGGGGTCTATGGCTACACCTTC
cdr3_aa: CASSIQRTGVYGYTF

j_call: TRBJ2-3
v_call: TRBV9
clone_size: once
d_call: TRBD2
cdr3_nt: TGTGCCAGCAGCCGTAGCGGGGGGGGTGATACGCAGTATTTT
cdr3_aa: CASSRSGGGDTQYF

j_call: TRBJ2-3
v_call: TRBV7-9
clone_size: -
d_call: -
cdr3_nt: TGTGCCAGCAGCCAGAGCACAGATACGCAGTATTTT
cdr3_aa: CASSQSTDTQYF

j_call: TRBJ1-4
v_call: TRBV5-1
clone_size: few
d_call: TRBD1
cdr3_nt: TGCGCCAGCAGCTTGGGTCCGACGGGGACAGTTAATGAAAAACTGTTTTTT
cdr3_aa: CASSLGPTGTVNEKLFF

j_call: TRBJ1-2
v_call: TRBV10-2
clone_size: -
d_call: -
cdr3_nt: TGCGCCAGCAGTGGGCCGGGAGACGAAGGCTACACCTTC
cdr3_aa: CASSGPGDEGYTF

j_call: TRBJ2-1
v_call: TRBV7-9
clone_size: -
d_call: TRBD2
cdr3_nt: TGTGCCAGCAGCTTAGGCCTAGCGGGGGGGCCGGATGAGCAGTTCTTC
cdr3_aa: CASSLGLAGGPDEQFF

j_call: TRBJ2-7
v_call: TRBV18
clone_size: -
d_call: -
cdr3_nt: TGTGCCAGCTCACCCACGGTGGTCCACGAGCAGTACTTC
cdr3_aa: CASSPTVVHEQYF

j_call: TRBJ2-3
v_call: TRBV20-1
clone_size: few
d_call: -
cdr3_nt: TGCAGTGCTAGTCTCGGGGGATCGCAGTATTTT
cdr3_aa: CSASLGGSQYF

j_call: TRBJ1-1
v_call: TRBV18
clone_size: once
d_call: TRBD1
cdr3_nt: TGTGCCAGCTCACCACCCAACAGGGGCCCCAACACTGAAGCTTTCTTT
cdr3_aa: CASSPPNRGPNTEAFF